This TCR beta chain was found in a study of blood T cell repertoires in COVID-19. The CDR3 totals 17 residues. J lost 4 bases, V lost 2 bases, and 11 bases had no gene match. CDR1 is LGHNA and CDR2 is YNFKEQ in the germline V gene. This clone was recorded a few times. Clones were read by immunoSEQ multiplex PCR, and TCRdb kept only the in-frame ones, dropping some. The sample consists of some 180,000 clones, around 80% of them appearing once. In the 2 weeks before study entry, exposed participants met a COVID-19 case, which was PCR-confirmed or clinician-diagnosed. The clonotype comes from a man between 60 and 75 years old who had been exposed to COVID-19. The rearrangement links TRBV4-2 to TRBJ2-5; 9 bases are shared with TRBD1. Sequenced material: PBMCs or T cells enriched from blood (not recorded which). The CDR3 sequence is CASSQQTGTGWGETQYF. Written as DNA, the CDR3 is TGTGCCAGCAGCCAACAAACCGGGACAGGGTGGGGAGAGACCCAGTACTTC.